This T cell receptor (beta chain) was obtained from a study of blood T cell repertoires in COVID-19. Across the study: PBMCs, B-cell-depleted T cells, or T cells were the source of the cDNA or gDNA that made up the material.

Germline trimming cut 4 bases from V and 0 bases from J; bases unmatched to any gene: 14. Germline V gives CDR1 SGDLS, CDR2 YYNGEE. The CDR3 spans 18 residues. Authors' data handling: Amplification of reference gene primers was used by the study to estimate nucleated cell counts. Produced via immunoSEQ multiplex PCR; TCRdb's table is partial and in-frame only. The V and J calls and clone size were taken over from that table, and D and trimming were inferred from the DNA. This table holds over 150,000 clones, approximately 83% found once. This chain links TRBV9 with TRBJ1-2; the match to TRBD1 covers 8 bases. Sequencing used peripheral blood. The sequence came from a woman aged 55-75 years with acute or convalescent COVID-19. The CDR3 sequence is CASSLPLGDRRANYGYTF. CDR3 nucleotide sequence: TGTGCCAGCAGCTTACCGTTGGGGGACAGGCGAGCTAACTATGGCTACACCTTC.